There are a few counts of the clone carrying this T cell receptor (beta chain). Its antigen is still unknown. The data were obtained in a study of cytomegalovirus exposure and HLA in healthy donors. The primer mix had 60 Vbeta and 13 Jbeta primers. The method was immunoSEQ multiplex PCR; TCRdb's version includes in-frame clones alone and lacks a portion of them. The sample has about 120,000 clones, 77% seen once. Unmatched junction bases numbered 11, after V lost 4 bases and J lost 5 bases. This CDR3 region has 17 residues. CDR1 and CDR2 from the germline V gene are MNHEY and SMNVEV (reference sequence). Study-wide results and caveats: A link between a missense DCLRE1C variant and TCR beta V- and J-gene trimming emerged from a later analysis. As a later analysis showed, several of the most significant clusters appeared to be linked to common viral pathogens. Among TCR beta chains, those listed as cytomegalovirus-associated numbered under 200.

This clonotype was obtained from a male donor in good health and CMV-seropositive. The chain links TRBV27 to TRBJ2-2; TRBD2 matches at 9 bases. The sample was PBMCs. CDR3 region: CASSWLRASGVTGELFF. The CDR3 coding sequence is TGTGCCAGCAGTTGGCTTCGGGCTAGCGGGGTGACCGGGGAGCTGTTTTTT.